Listed below are T cell receptor beta chains from one sample, sequenced in a study of graft-versus-host responses after intestinal transplantation. Sequencing used immunoSEQ multiplex PCR; TCRdb keeps in-frame clones, though not all of them. The sample lists around 15,000 clones, 70% occurring once. The sequencing here drew on ileum tissue, taken approximately 780 days after intestinal transplantation. The receptors originated from a human patient who received an intestinal transplant, so some T cells may come from the graft donor. Each CDR3 is given with its conserved first and last residue. D genes are given only for firm matches. The size field is filled for only some rows; it gives once, few, many or a size class.

D: NA
J: TRBJ1-1
size: few
V: TRBV9
CDR3: CASSVEGALGEAFF
DNA: TGTGCCAGCAGCGTAGAAGGGGCTTTGGGTGAAGCTTTCTTT

D: TRBD2
J: TRBJ2-1
size: NA
V: TRBV4-3
CDR3: CASSQARLAGGIYNEQFF
DNA: TGCGCCAGCAGCCAAGCAAGATTGGCCGGGGGGATCTACAATGAGCAGTTCTTC

D: NA
J: TRBJ1-1
size: NA
V: TRBV7-2
CDR3: CASSLRTQGAFF
DNA: TGTGCCAGCAGCTTAAGGACCCAAGGGGCTTTCTTT

D: NA
J: TRBJ2-7
size: NA
V: TRBV11-1
CDR3: CASSPFGVTREQYF
DNA: TGTGCCAGCAGCCCCTTTGGGGTAACACGGGAGCAGTACTTC

D: NA
J: TRBJ1-2
size: NA
V: TRBV11-2
CDR3: CASSCGRGYTF
DNA: TGTGCCAGCAGCTGTGGTAGGGGCTACACCTTC

D: TRBD2
J: TRBJ2-3
size: NA
V: TRBV5-6
CDR3: CASSQGGTSGPDTQYF
DNA: TGTGCCAGCAGCCAAGGGGGGACTAGCGGTCCAGATACGCAGTATTTT

D: NA
J: TRBJ2-7
size: NA
V: TRBV30
CDR3: CAWSTGSYEQYF
DNA: TGTGCCTGGAGTACAGGCTCCTACGAGCAGTACTTC

D: TRBD1
J: TRBJ2-1
size: NA
V: TRBV5-1
CDR3: CASSLTGGNSYNEQFF
DNA: TGCGCCAGCAGCTTGACAGGGGGGAACTCCTACAATGAGCAGTTCTTC

D: TRBD1
J: TRBJ1-5
size: few
V: TRBV19
CDR3: CASSMAPNRGNQPQHF
DNA: TGTGCCAGTAGTATGGCCCCTAACAGGGGAAATCAGCCCCAGCATTTT

D: NA
J: TRBJ2-7
size: NA
V: TRBV2
CDR3: CASRPGLTSYEQYF
DNA: TGTGCCAGCAGACCTGGACTGACCTCCTACGAGCAGTACTTC